This TCR beta chain was recovered during a study of T cells in Graves' hyperthyroidism and ophthalmopathy. Germline V gene lookup returns CDR1 DFQATT and CDR2 SNEGSKA (reference sequence). This CDR3 is built from 14 residues. V was trimmed by 0 bases and J by 8 bases, leaving 13 bases between them. Study-wide results and caveats: The model identified upcoming ophthalmopathy a median roughly 6 months ahead of onset.

Researchers took RNA transcripts and amplified the TCR beta CDR3 regions from them. A set of HTBI primers served as the primers for a first-round RT-PCR of the TCR CDR3. TCRdb processed the multiplex PCR reads anew with MiXCR; each CDR3 protein has one entry. The table has about 400,000 distinct CDR3 sequences, around 15% seen once. To note about this clonotype: Its target is not known.

The chain links TRBV20-1 to TRBJ1-4, with D possibly TRBD1 on 6 matching bases. The sample consisted of blood. The sequence was obtained from a woman younger than 45 with Graves' ophthalmopathy. The CDR3 region has the DNA TGCAGTGCTAGAGATGTACAGGGCGACGAAAAACTGTTTTTT. Translating gives CSARDVQGDEKLFF.